What follows are 6 T cell receptor beta chains derived from one specimen sequenced in a study of CD8 T cells in Susac syndrome. A quantity of about 0.5 to 1 ug RNA underwent reverse transcription using random hexamers. Using its own MiXCR run on the immunoSEQ multiplex PCR reads, TCRdb lists one record per CDR3 protein. The repertoire holds about 290,000 distinct CDR3 sequences, 65% to 90% seen once, with 0.2% to 0.25% in the top ten. The sequenced sample consisted of CD8+ T cells from PBMCs. All receptors come from a human donor with multiple sclerosis.

This sequence joins TRBV11-2 and TRBJ2-3; the D gene is possibly TRBD2 (6 bases). Trimming pared 5 bases from V and 5 bases from J, leaving 14 bases between. Germline assignment: CDR1 SGHAT and CDR2 FQNNGV. The CDR3 has 14 residues. The CDR3 region is CASSALGGVDTQYF. The CDR3 DNA sequence: TGTGCCAGCAGCGCCCTAGGAGGGGTAGATACGCAGTATTTT.

The rearrangement uses TRBV24-1 and TRBJ1-2; possible D gene TRBD1, 6 bases. CDR3 size: 17 residues. Germline assignment: CDR1 KGHDR and CDR2 SFDVKD. Trimming left V 0 bases short and J 4 bases short, with 17 bases between. The CDR3 protein is CATSDLGPPHRAYGYTF. The CDR3 DNA reads as TGTGCCACCAGTGATTTGGGCCCCCCCCACAGGGCCTATGGCTACACCTTC.

The chain uses TRBV27 and TRBJ2-1, with 9 bases identical to TRBD2. The CDR3 totals 14 residues. In germline, CDR1 is MNHEY, CDR2 SMNVEV (reference sequence). V dropped 6 bases and J dropped 6; count of bases not matched to a gene: 6. The CDR3 sequence: CASSPGTSSNEQFF. The CDR3 nucleotides read TGTGCCAGCAGCCCCGGGACTAGCTCCAATGAGCAGTTCTTC.

V gene TRBV6-2 or TRBV6-3 combines with J gene TRBJ2-1; no definite D call. This CDR3 region has 13 residues. V was clipped by 4 bases and J by 6 bases, with 10 bases between them. Germline V lookup: CDR1 MNHEY, CDR2 SVGEGT. The CDR3 protein is CASSWQQANEQFF. CDR3 nucleotides: TGTGCCAGCAGTTGGCAGCAGGCCAATGAGCAGTTCTTC.

This clonotype has more than one count but fewer than ten. The chain combines TRBV7-2 with TRBJ2-1; D not resolved. This CDR3 is 16 amino acids long. V lost 5 bases and J lost 0, with 14 bases in between. From germline, CDR1 is SGHTA and CDR2 FQGNSA. The CDR3 region is CASSNIRHRSYNEQFF. CDR3 DNA sequence: TGTGCCAGCAGCAACATCCGGCACCGCTCCTACAATGAGCAGTTCTTC.

The chain couples TRBV12-3 or TRBV12-4 to TRBJ2-7; D is possibly TRBD1 (6 bases). There are 14 residues in the CDR3. V lost 6 bases, J lost 0 bases, and 12 bases lay in between. In nucleotides, the CDR3 is TGTGCCAGCAGCCCCAGGGGCCTCTCCTACGAGCAGTACTTC. Its protein product is CASSPRGLSYEQYF.